The 8 T cell receptor beta chains below were found in one sample sequenced in a study of T cell responses to AZD1222 COVID-19 vaccine. Some clones are missing from TCRdb's copy, which holds only in-frame ones; the method was immunoSEQ multiplex PCR. The sample carries about 130,000 clones, around 87% recorded once. Material: peripheral blood, obtained on day 0 of AZD1222 vaccination. These receptors were obtained from an adult in good health.

This clone appeared once. V and J are TRBV19 and TRBJ2-5; D may be TRBD2 (5 bases). Trimming took 3 bases from V and 2 from J, leaving 16 bases between them. The CDR3 runs 16 residues. Germline V CDR1 and CDR2: LNHDA, SQIVND (reference sequence). This chain's CDR3 is CASSIRATSDQETQYF. In nucleotides, the CDR3 is TGTGCCAGTAGTATTAGGGCCACTAGTGATCAAGAGACCCAGTACTTC.

The chain is built from TRBV29-1 and TRBJ1-3; the D gene is possibly TRBD1 (6 bases). Germline V CDR1 and CDR2: SQVTM, ANQGSEA. This CDR3 is 14 amino acids long. V was pared by 3 bases and J by 2 bases, with 11 bases between. CDR3 sequence reads: CSVDLTGTGNTIYF. The DNA for the CDR3 is TGCAGCGTTGATTTAACAGGGACTGGAAACACCATATATTTT.

The V and J genes are TRBV5-4 and TRBJ1-2; D is uncertain. The CDR3 consists of 14 residues. Germline V gives CDR1 SGHNT, CDR2 YYREEE (reference sequence). Trimming removed 6 bases at V and 3 bases at J, with 15 bases between. The CDR3 region has the DNA TGTGCCAGCACCTTTGGCGGTGGGGACTATGGCTACACCTTC. Translating gives CASTFGGGDYGYTF.

This clone has just one count. The chain combines TRBV12-5 with TRBJ1-1; possibly TRBD1 for D (6 bases). The CDR3 spans 16 residues. Trimming stripped 6 bases from V and 0 bases from J, with 17 bases between. Per the germline V gene, CDR1 is LGHNT and CDR2 is FRNRAP. CDR3 amino acids: CASGTTGGLMNTEAFF. The DNA of the CDR3 is TGTGCTAGTGGCACTACCGGGGGGCTCATGAACACTGAAGCTTTCTTT. Supplemented by reference TRBV12-5 and TRBJ1-1, the full variable domain reads DARVTQTPRHKVTEMGQEVTMRCQPILGHNTVFWYRQTMMQGLELLAYFRNRAPLDDSGMPKDRFSAEMPDATLATLKIQPSEPRDSAVYFCASGTTGGLMNTEAFFGQGTRLTVV.

The genes are TRBV27 and TRBJ1-2; the match to TRBD1 covers 9 bases. This CDR3 is built from 14 residues. Germline-derived CDR1 and CDR2 are MNHEY and SMNVEV (reference sequence). The junction had 10 bases not matched to a gene; V was cut back by 6 bases and J by 8 bases. CDR3 loop: CASRPDRGTWGYTF. CDR3 sequence (DNA): TGTGCCAGCAGACCGGACAGGGGAACATGGGGCTACACCTTC.

The chain couples TRBV24-1 to TRBJ1-5, with D possibly matching TRBD1 (5 bases). CDR1 is KGHDR, CDR2 SFDVKD, per germline. The V end lost 4 bases, the J end lost 6 bases, and 18 bases lay between the germline ends. There are 16 residues in the CDR3. For the CDR3, the DNA is TGTGCCACCAGTGACCCCCGTGGGGGTAACGCTCAGCCCCAGCATTTT. Its protein is CATSDPRGGNAQPQHF.

This clone was seen only once. The chain uses TRBV21-1 and TRBJ2-1; TRBD1 reflects the table's D call only, with no check against the DNA. TRBV21-1 is designated a pseudogene. The CDR3 contains 15 residues. CDR3 sequence: CASSKGGTGFNEQFF. The CDR3 region has the DNA TGTGCCAGCAGCAAAGGGGGGACAGGCTTCAATGAGCAGTTCTTC.

This rearrangement joins TRBV6-5 to TRBJ2-1; possibly TRBD2 for D (6 bases). The CDR3 consists of 14 residues. V gave up 7 bases and J gave up 0 bases, with 10 bases separating them. The germline CDR1 and CDR2 sequences are MNHEY and SVGAGI. For the CDR3, the DNA is TGTGCCAGCACCCGGGGGAGCTCCTACAATGAGCAGTTCTTC. Its protein is CASTRGSSYNEQFF.